What follows describes a single TCR beta chain. Only a few counts were recorded for this clonotype. Its antigen remains undetermined. Base-call qualities are not available, and no considerably larger clone is one nucleotide away. This specimen comes from a study of response to subunit inactivated influenza vaccine (dated by TCRdb to the late 2010s). A note on the overall study: Deep quantitative profiling of the T cell receptor repertoire was used in the study to follow responses to a trivalent subunit inactivated influenza vaccine.

Here is what the overall study found, with its caveats: It was suggested by the authors that each seasonal influenza vaccination may recruit only a limited number of new T cells.

Libraries were made using RT-PCR. Sequencing was performed on an Illumina HiSeq 2500. The public reads were reprocessed in TCRdb via fastp at Q25 and MiXCR, keeping in-frame beta chains. Rows are unified per CDR3 protein, each entry keeping the most common DNA and genes. The sample yields more than 700,000 distinct CDR3 sequences; less than 25% were counted once. Of the sample, roughly 10% falls within the top ten clones. This material consisted of PBMCs from blood, taken roughly 5 days after vaccination. This sequence was found in a man between 50 and 59 years old who received an inactivated influenza vaccine. Donor details come from another sample of the same person, matched by shared clones.

The CDR3 sequence is CASSARDRNSYEQYF. The sequence in DNA is TGTGCCAGCAGCGCCCGGGACAGAAACTCCTACGAGCAGTACTTC. The chain is made from TRBV9 and TRBJ2-7; 7 bases in between match TRBD1. CDR3 length: 15 amino acids, cysteine to phenylalanine. Here the CDR3 DNA is all that survives: 45 bases in frame from base 1. V is trimmed back by 3 bases and J by 0 bases, and the junction contains 6 bases that no gene match accounts for. CDR1 SGDLS and CDR2 YYNGEE were looked up in the germline V gene. The variable domain in full, with residues beyond the CDR3 obtained from the reference TRBV9 and TRBJ2-7 genes, is DSGVTQTPKHLITATGQRVTLRCSPRSGDLSVYWYQQSLDQGLQFLIQYYNGEERAKGNILERFSAQQFPDLHSELNLSSLELGDSALYFCASSARDRNSYEQYFGPGTRLTVT.